By proportion, the clone carrying this TCR beta chain is medium-sized. Deletions cut 1 base from V and 2 bases from J, with 16 bases between. Looked up from germline, CDR1 is SGHTA and CDR2 is FQGNSA. The length of the CDR3 is 17 residues. MiXCR was run by TCRdb on the 5' RACE reads, yielding one entry per CDR3 protein. The table has some 3,700 distinct CDR3 sequences, over 25% seen once. These data originate in a study of spatial heterogeneity in lung cancer. Overall study: Combinations of a unique TCR and a UMI were tallied in raw reads, and on average each appeared more than ten times.

Time point in this sample: sample taken at primary tumor resection. Whole RNA obtained from tumor, nontumor lung or frozen PBMC underwent sequencing without sorting. This clonotype originated in a male donor with early-stage non-small cell lung cancer. Here the sequenced sample was normal lung tissue next to the tumor, taken at surgery. The chain employs TRBV7-2 and TRBJ2-3, with D tentatively TRBD2 (7 bases). The chain's CDR3 is CASSLVGRGLPTDTQYF. The CDR3 nucleotides are TGTGCCAGCAGCTTAGTGGGGCGGGGGCTCCCCACAGATACGCAGTATTTT.